These T cell receptor beta chains were read from a single sample in a study of T-cell reconstitution after alpha-beta-depleted transplantation in children. A single record per CDR3 protein comes from TCRdb applying MiXCR to the PCR reads. The sample contains about 610,000 distinct CDR3 sequences, approximately 30% of which appear only once. The specimen was PBMCs, collected before TCRalphabeta/CD19-depleted stem cell transplant. These receptors all come from a boy under two years old with Wiskott-Aldrich syndrome, due to receive a stem cell transplant. The CDR3 runs from the conserved cysteine through the conserved F or W. Fields, in order: CDR3 length, J gene, V gene, D gene, clone size, CDR3 protein, CDR3 DNA. The D gene is left open where the match is weak. The listing skips clone size in some rows; elsewhere it reads once, few, many or a size class.

cdr3_length: 15; j_call: TRBJ2-4; v_call: TRBV2; d_call: TRBD2; clone_size: -; cdr3_aa: CASRPTSGSYNIQYF; cdr3_nt: TGTGCCAGCAGGCCTACTAGCGGGAGTTATAACATTCAGTACTTC
cdr3_length: 16; j_call: TRBJ1-6; v_call: TRBV10-3; d_call: TRBD1; clone_size: many; cdr3_aa: CAISDRDRAGNSPLHF; cdr3_nt: TGTGCCATCAGTGACCGGGACAGGGCAGGAAATTCACCCCTCCACTTT
cdr3_length: 15; j_call: TRBJ2-1; v_call: TRBV5-1; d_call: -; clone_size: few; cdr3_aa: CASDKQGGDYNEQFF; cdr3_nt: TGCGCCAGCGATAAACAGGGCGGGGATTACAATGAGCAGTTCTTC
cdr3_length: 13; j_call: TRBJ1-2; v_call: TRBV12-3/TRBV12-4; d_call: TRBD1; clone_size: few; cdr3_aa: CASSLQGASGYTF; cdr3_nt: TGTGCCAGCAGTCTACAGGGGGCTTCTGGCTACACCTTC
cdr3_length: 18; j_call: TRBJ2-3; v_call: TRBV6-2/TRBV6-3; d_call: TRBD2; clone_size: few; cdr3_aa: CASKSFASAGTSRDTQYF; cdr3_nt: TGTGCCAGCAAGAGTTTTGCCTCAGCCGGGACTAGCAGAGATACGCAGTATTTT
cdr3_length: 15; j_call: TRBJ2-7; v_call: TRBV11-2; d_call: -; clone_size: -; cdr3_aa: CASSLDFMSHHEQYF; cdr3_nt: TGTGCCAGCAGCTTAGATTTTATGAGCCACCACGAGCAGTACTTC
cdr3_length: 15; j_call: TRBJ2-2; v_call: TRBV7-8; d_call: TRBD2; clone_size: few; cdr3_aa: CASRLAGGGTGELFF; cdr3_nt: TGTGCCAGCAGACTAGCGGGAGGGGGGACCGGGGAGCTGTTTTTT
cdr3_length: 11; j_call: TRBJ1-2; v_call: TRBV10-3; d_call: -; clone_size: -; cdr3_aa: CATGQNYGYTF; cdr3_nt: TGTGCCACCGGACAGAACTATGGCTACACCTTC
cdr3_length: 14; j_call: TRBJ1-1; v_call: TRBV5-1; d_call: -; clone_size: -; cdr3_aa: CASSLVSGDTEAFF; cdr3_nt: TGCGCCAGCAGCTTGGTTTCAGGGGACACTGAAGCTTTCTTT
cdr3_length: 15; j_call: TRBJ2-1; v_call: TRBV30; d_call: TRBD2; clone_size: -; cdr3_aa: CAWSVGTSGRNEQFF; cdr3_nt: TGTGCCTGGAGTGTCGGTACTAGCGGGAGAAATGAGCAGTTCTTC
cdr3_length: 16; j_call: TRBJ2-2; v_call: TRBV3-1; d_call: TRBD2; clone_size: few; cdr3_aa: CASSQTSGIFTGELFF; cdr3_nt: TGTGCCAGCAGCCAAACTAGCGGGATATTCACCGGGGAGCTGTTTTTT
cdr3_length: 14; j_call: TRBJ1-4; v_call: TRBV12-3/TRBV12-4; d_call: TRBD1; clone_size: few; cdr3_aa: CASSPGQGYEKLFF; cdr3_nt: TGTGCCAGCAGTCCCGGACAGGGGTATGAAAAACTGTTTTTT
cdr3_length: 15; j_call: TRBJ1-1; v_call: TRBV5-1; d_call: -; clone_size: -; cdr3_aa: CASRADSSTFSLAFF; cdr3_nt: TGCGCCAGCAGGGCGGACAGCTCCACCTTTAGTTTAGCTTTCTTT
cdr3_length: 15; j_call: TRBJ2-5; v_call: TRBV5-1; d_call: TRBD2; clone_size: -; cdr3_aa: CASRGLAETQETQYF; cdr3_nt: TGCGCCAGCAGAGGACTAGCGGAGACCCAAGAGACCCAGTACTTC
cdr3_length: 14; j_call: TRBJ2-1; v_call: TRBV4-1; d_call: -; clone_size: -; cdr3_aa: CASSQEGAYNEQFF; cdr3_nt: TGCGCCAGCAGCCAAGAAGGGGCCTACAATGAGCAGTTCTTC
cdr3_length: 16; j_call: TRBJ1-5; v_call: TRBV7-2; d_call: -; clone_size: -; cdr3_aa: CASSLRPTMANQPQHF; cdr3_nt: TGTGCCAGCAGCTTACGGCCCACGATGGCGAATCAGCCCCAGCATTTT
cdr3_length: 12; j_call: TRBJ1-2; v_call: TRBV12-3/TRBV12-4; d_call: -; clone_size: -; cdr3_aa: CASSIQNYGYTF; cdr3_nt: TGTGCCAGCAGTATACAGAACTATGGCTACACCTTC
cdr3_length: 15; j_call: TRBJ1-6; v_call: TRBV6-1; d_call: -; clone_size: -; cdr3_aa: CASSGPRAINSPLHF; cdr3_nt: TGTGCCAGCAGTGGACCTCGGGCCATCAATTCACCCCTCCACTTT
cdr3_length: 16; j_call: TRBJ2-1; v_call: TRBV29-1; d_call: TRBD1; clone_size: -; cdr3_aa: CSVKTQSGQFVNEQFF; cdr3_nt: TGCAGCGTTAAGACGCAGTCGGGACAGTTTGTAAATGAGCAGTTCTTC
cdr3_length: 13; j_call: TRBJ2-1; v_call: TRBV10-3; d_call: -; clone_size: -; cdr3_aa: CATARGAYNEQFF; cdr3_nt: TGTGCCACTGCCCGTGGGGCCTACAATGAGCAGTTCTTC
cdr3_length: 17; j_call: TRBJ2-6; v_call: TRBV27; d_call: -; clone_size: few; cdr3_aa: CASSSPPQGSGANVLTF; cdr3_nt: TGTGCCAGCAGTTCGCCACCGCAGGGGTCTGGGGCCAACGTCCTGACTTTC
cdr3_length: 13; j_call: TRBJ2-7; v_call: TRBV7-2; d_call: -; clone_size: few; cdr3_aa: CASSLRSGDEQYF; cdr3_nt: TGTGCCAGCAGCCTCCGGTCGGGGGACGAGCAGTACTTC
cdr3_length: 15; j_call: TRBJ1-5; v_call: TRBV3-1; d_call: -; clone_size: -; cdr3_aa: CASSQGVLSNQPQHF; cdr3_nt: TGTGCCAGCAGCCAAGGGGTCCTTAGCAATCAGCCCCAGCATTTT
cdr3_length: 16; j_call: TRBJ2-1; v_call: TRBV5-5; d_call: TRBD2; clone_size: once; cdr3_aa: CASSPTGLAVYNEQFF; cdr3_nt: TGTGCCAGCAGTCCCACGGGACTAGCGGTCTACAATGAGCAGTTCTTC
cdr3_length: 13; j_call: TRBJ1-2; v_call: TRBV7-6; d_call: -; clone_size: -; cdr3_aa: CASSSDGWEDYTF; cdr3_nt: TGTGCCAGCAGCTCCGATGGATGGGAAGACTACACCTTC
cdr3_length: 13; j_call: TRBJ2-3; v_call: TRBV6-1; d_call: -; clone_size: -; cdr3_aa: CASSVLQGDTQYF; cdr3_nt: TGTGCCAGCAGTGTCCTTCAGGGGGATACGCAGTATTTT
cdr3_length: 15; j_call: TRBJ2-2; v_call: TRBV5-1; d_call: TRBD1; clone_size: many; cdr3_aa: CASSLGTANTGELFF; cdr3_nt: TGTGCCAGCAGTTTAGGGACAGCGAACACCGGGGAGCTGTTTTTT
cdr3_length: 16; j_call: TRBJ2-1; v_call: TRBV20-1; d_call: TRBD2; clone_size: few; cdr3_aa: CSAGVGVAGGRDEQFF; cdr3_nt: TGCAGTGCCGGCGTGGGCGTGGCGGGAGGGCGGGATGAGCAGTTCTTC
cdr3_length: 13; j_call: TRBJ2-5; v_call: TRBV20-1; d_call: TRBD1; clone_size: -; cdr3_aa: CSARQGFGETQYF; cdr3_nt: TGCAGTGCTCGACAGGGGTTTGGAGAGACCCAGTACTTC
cdr3_length: 15; j_call: TRBJ1-5; v_call: TRBV20-1; d_call: -; clone_size: -; cdr3_aa: CSASITGFGRQPQHF; cdr3_nt: TGCAGTGCTAGTATTACAGGGTTCGGTCGGCAGCCCCAGCATTTT
cdr3_length: 15; j_call: TRBJ2-7; v_call: TRBV10-3; d_call: TRBD2; clone_size: -; cdr3_aa: CAISATSGITYEQYF; cdr3_nt: TGTGCCATCAGCGCGACTAGCGGGATTACCTACGAGCAGTACTTC
cdr3_length: 13; j_call: TRBJ2-2; v_call: TRBV12-3/TRBV12-4; d_call: -; clone_size: few; cdr3_aa: CADTTSNTGELFF; cdr3_nt: TGTGCGGACACGACAAGTAACACCGGGGAGCTGTTTTTT
cdr3_length: 13; j_call: TRBJ2-1; v_call: TRBV19; d_call: -; clone_size: few; cdr3_aa: CASSIRTHNEQFF; cdr3_nt: TGTGCCAGTAGTATAAGGACTCACAATGAGCAGTTCTTC
cdr3_length: 12; j_call: TRBJ2-1; v_call: TRBV27; d_call: -; clone_size: few; cdr3_aa: CASKNANNEQFF; cdr3_nt: TGTGCCAGCAAGAACGCAAACAATGAGCAGTTCTTC
cdr3_length: 15; j_call: TRBJ1-1; v_call: TRBV29-1; d_call: -; clone_size: -; cdr3_aa: CSVEYRADKRTEAFF; cdr3_nt: TGCAGCGTTGAATACAGGGCTGATAAGAGAACTGAAGCTTTCTTT
cdr3_length: 16; j_call: TRBJ2-1; v_call: TRBV6-5; d_call: -; clone_size: few; cdr3_aa: CASSYSIGGSYNEQFF; cdr3_nt: TGTGCCAGCAGTTACTCAATCGGGGGCTCCTACAATGAGCAGTTCTTC
cdr3_length: 16; j_call: TRBJ1-2; v_call: TRBV24-1; d_call: -; clone_size: -; cdr3_aa: CATSDPTADSHYGYTF; cdr3_nt: TGTGCCACCAGTGACCCTACCGCCGACAGCCACTATGGCTACACCTTC
cdr3_length: 12; j_call: TRBJ2-1; v_call: TRBV27; d_call: -; clone_size: -; cdr3_aa: CASSFRAGTQFF; cdr3_nt: TGTGCCAGCAGTTTCCGGGCGGGAACGCAGTTCTTC
cdr3_length: 15; j_call: TRBJ2-5; v_call: TRBV6-1; d_call: -; clone_size: -; cdr3_aa: CASSPWRGSQETQYF; cdr3_nt: TGTGCCAGCAGTCCGTGGAGGGGATCCCAAGAGACCCAGTACTTC
cdr3_length: 17; j_call: TRBJ2-5; v_call: TRBV5-1; d_call: TRBD2; clone_size: -; cdr3_aa: CASSLEPGAGVVETQYF; cdr3_nt: TGCGCCAGCAGCTTGGAACCGGGAGCGGGAGTTGTAGAGACCCAGTACTTC
cdr3_length: 12; j_call: TRBJ1-1; v_call: TRBV6-6; d_call: -; clone_size: few; cdr3_aa: CATLGERGEAFF; cdr3_nt: TGTGCCACCCTCGGGGAGAGGGGTGAAGCTTTCTTT
cdr3_length: 16; j_call: TRBJ2-7; v_call: TRBV5-1; d_call: TRBD1; clone_size: few; cdr3_aa: CASSPGQGASSYEQYF; cdr3_nt: TGCGCCAGCAGCCCTGGACAGGGGGCTTCTTCCTACGAGCAGTACTTC